The next 2 T cell receptor beta chains were all read from a single sample in a study of OX40 agonist ivuxolimab in advanced cancers. The table came from immunoSEQ multiplex PCR; TCRdb's copy has only in-frame clones and leaves some out. The sample holds tens of thousands of clones, about 88% seen once. The sequencing used CD4+ or CD8+ T cells sorted from blood, collected in a trial of the OX40 agonist ivuxolimab. These receptors were collected from an adult with an advanced solid tumor such as melanoma, head and neck, liver or kidney cancer.

This chain joins TRBV28 and TRBJ2-1, with TRBD2 matching over 8 bases. The CDR3 spans 17 residues. Germline V gives CDR1 MDHEN, CDR2 SYDVKM. Unmatched junction bases numbered 11, after V lost 5 bases and J lost 2 bases. As DNA, the CDR3 is TGTGCCAGCAGTCACCCCTCGGTAGCGGGGCCCTACAATGAGCAGTTCTTC. This codes for CASSHPSVAGPYNEQFF.

The DNA of the CDR3 is TGTGCCAGCAGCTTGGCGGGGGGCGCTAACTATGGCTACACCTTC. It specifies CASSLAGGANYGYTF. The chain uses TRBV7-2 and TRBJ1-2; possible D gene TRBD1, 6 bases. From germline, CDR1 is SGHTA and CDR2 FQGNSA. This CDR3 is 15 amino acids long. The V end was cut by 3 bases, the J end by 0 bases, with 11 bases between.